This T cell receptor (beta chain) is from a study of CD8+ T cells in alopecia areata. Across the whole study: Tofacitinib therapy took 6 to 18 months; 6 months off drug came after. Study results and caveats: Patients showed less clear TCR sequence sharing than mice, possibly partly because of HLA diversity.

Details on this clone: The antigen remains unidentified.

As the sequencing template, cDNA was produced by extracting RNA and reverse transcribing it. The method was immunoSEQ multiplex PCR; TCRdb's version includes in-frame clones alone and lacks a portion of them. The table has about 200,000 clones, 50% to 60% seen once. V gave up 6 bases and J gave up 4 bases, with 12 bases separating them. The CDR3 sequence is 14 residues long. CDR1 and CDR2 (germline): MNHEY, SVGAGI. The input for sequencing was CD4+ T cells sorted from blood, taken at week 0. This TCR was sampled from a human donor with alopecia areata. The V call is TRBV6-5, the J call TRBJ2-2; D unclear. CDR3 sequence (DNA): TGTGCCAGCAGGTCTGGGCAGCTCACCGGGGAGCTGTTTTTT. This encodes CASRSGQLTGELFF.